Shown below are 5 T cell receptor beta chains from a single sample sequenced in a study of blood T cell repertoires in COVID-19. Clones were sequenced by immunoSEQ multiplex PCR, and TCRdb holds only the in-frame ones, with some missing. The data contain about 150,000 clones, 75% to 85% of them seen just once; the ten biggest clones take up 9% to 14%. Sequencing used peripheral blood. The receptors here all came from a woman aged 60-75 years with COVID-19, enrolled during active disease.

The CDR3 DNA reads as TGTGCCAGCAGTGCCCAGACCGGGGTTGGAGAAAAACTGTTTTTT. Its protein is CASSAQTGVGEKLFF. V gene TRBV2 combines with J gene TRBJ1-4; D is unresolved. CDR1 SNHLY and CDR2 FYNNEI come from the germline V gene. Trimming stripped 4 bases from V and 8 bases from J, with 17 bases between. The CDR3 has 15 amino acids. Complete variable domain (other parts from reference TRBV2 and TRBJ1-4): EPEVTQTPSHQVTQMGQEVILRCVPISNHLYFYWYRQILGQKVEFLVSFYNNEISEKSEIFDDQFSVERPDGSNFTLKIRSTKLEDSAMYFCASSAQTGVGEKLFFGSGTQLSVL.

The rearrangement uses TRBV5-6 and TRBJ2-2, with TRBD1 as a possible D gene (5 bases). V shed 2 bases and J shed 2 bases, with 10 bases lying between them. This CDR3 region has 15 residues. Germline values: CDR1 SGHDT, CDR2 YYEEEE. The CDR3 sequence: CASSFQGTNTGELFF. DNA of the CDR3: TGTGCCAGCAGCTTTCAGGGTACCAACACCGGGGAGCTGTTTTTT. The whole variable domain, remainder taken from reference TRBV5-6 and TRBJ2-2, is DAGVTQSPTHLIKTRGQQVTLRCSPKSGHDTVSWYQQALGQGPQFIFQYYEEEERQRGNFPDRFSGHQFPNYSSELNVNALLLGDSALYLCASSFQGTNTGELFFGEGSRLTVL.

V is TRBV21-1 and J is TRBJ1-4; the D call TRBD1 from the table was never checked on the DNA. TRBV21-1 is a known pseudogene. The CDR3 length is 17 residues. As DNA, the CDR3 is TGTGCCAGCAGCCGGGCGGACAGGGGGCCGGGTGGTGAAAAACTGTTTTTT. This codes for CASSRADRGPGGEKLFF.

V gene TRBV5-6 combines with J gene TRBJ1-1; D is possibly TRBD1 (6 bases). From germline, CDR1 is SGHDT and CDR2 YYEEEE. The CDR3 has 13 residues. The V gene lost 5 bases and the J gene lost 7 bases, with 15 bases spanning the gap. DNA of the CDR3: TGTGCCAGCAGTTTGAGAGGGGGAATTGAAGCTTTCTTT. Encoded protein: CASSLRGGIEAFF.

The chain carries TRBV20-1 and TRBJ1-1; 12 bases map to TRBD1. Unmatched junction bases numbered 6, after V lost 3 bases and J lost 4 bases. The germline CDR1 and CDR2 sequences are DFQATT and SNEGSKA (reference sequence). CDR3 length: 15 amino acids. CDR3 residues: CSASPGQGARTEAFF. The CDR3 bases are TGCAGTGCTAGTCCGGGACAGGGGGCTCGCACTGAAGCTTTCTTT.